A selection of T cell receptor beta chains follows, all from one sample in a study of cytotoxic CD8 clonotypes in ibrutinib-treated CLL. Assay used: immunoSEQ multiplex PCR; TCRdb lists only in-frame clones, some missing. The table lists about 7,000 clones, 70% to 75% of them singletons. The source was PBMCs, collected before ibrutinib treatment. These receptors all come from a human donor with chronic lymphocytic leukemia. Both conserved end residues are part of each CDR3. Fields, in order: V gene, J gene, D gene, CDR3 protein. The D gene is left open where the match is weak.

V: TRBV7-9
J: TRBJ1-5
D: -
CDR3: CASSPGQGNQPQHF

V: TRBV6-5
J: TRBJ1-5
D: -
CDR3: CASRGWDSNQPQHF

V: TRBV6-1
J: TRBJ1-4
D: TRBD1
CDR3: CASSGTGAEKLFF

V: TRBV7-9
J: TRBJ2-1
D: TRBD2
CDR3: CASRDLADHYNEQFF

V: TRBV6-1
J: TRBJ2-2
D: -
CDR3: CASTGPTGELFF

V: TRBV4-1
J: TRBJ1-2
D: -
CDR3: CASSQDGSYQEYAYGYTF

V: TRBV2
J: TRBJ2-7
D: TRBD1
CDR3: CASSGGQVAPGEQYF

V: TRBV7-9
J: TRBJ1-5
D: -
CDR3: CASSIDRTGGDFVNQPQHF

V: TRBV5-4
J: TRBJ2-3
D: -
CDR3: CASTTGSSKITDTQYF

V: TRBV2
J: TRBJ2-4
D: -
CDR3: CASRTGLAKNIQYF

V: TRBV6-1
J: TRBJ2-3
D: -
CDR3: CASSGQFTDTQYF

V: TRBV2
J: TRBJ2-7
D: TRBD2
CDR3: CASGRGLAGAVGEQYF

V: TRBV5-5
J: TRBJ2-2
D: -
CDR3: CASSFFGGRLFGELFF

V: TRBV6-1
J: TRBJ1-5
D: -
CDR3: CASTRQISNQPQHF

V: TRBV5-4
J: TRBJ2-1
D: -
CDR3: CASSWPGWSGRTYNEQFF

V: TRBV4-1
J: TRBJ1-2
D: TRBD1
CDR3: CASSQGQGALYGYTF

V: TRBV5-1
J: TRBJ1-3
D: -
CDR3: CASSLGPSPGNTIYF

V: TRBV19
J: TRBJ2-1
D: -
CDR3: CASSIQGNEQFF

V: TRBV11-2
J: TRBJ2-2
D: -
CDR3: CASSRARTHTGELFF

V: TRBV5-1
J: TRBJ1-4
D: -
CDR3: CASSLRDPHEKLFF

V: TRBV5-5
J: TRBJ2-1
D: -
CDR3: CASSLATILYNEQFF

V: TRBV6-6
J: TRBJ1-6
D: TRBD1
CDR3: CASNSGTGNSPLHF

V: TRBV6-5
J: TRBJ2-1
D: -
CDR3: CASSYRTGTTYNEQFF

V: TRBV27
J: TRBJ2-7
D: -
CDR3: CASGRDRLPKYF

V: TRBV7-7
J: TRBJ2-2
D: TRBD1
CDR3: CASSIRTGANTGELFF

V: TRBV5-1
J: TRBJ1-5
D: -
CDR3: CASSLDSNQPQHF

V: TRBV2
J: TRBJ2-2
D: -
CDR3: CASRRDLGGGELFF

V: TRBV5-1
J: TRBJ1-3
D: TRBD1
CDR3: CASSLKTGGNSGNTIYF

V: TRBV7-8
J: TRBJ1-5
D: -
CDR3: CASSLFPSNQPQHF

V: TRBV5-1
J: TRBJ2-2
D: -
CDR3: CASSLLVAGNTGELFF

V: TRBV19
J: TRBJ1-1
D: TRBD1
CDR3: CASRTGANTEAFF

V: TRBV27
J: TRBJ1-1
D: TRBD1
CDR3: CASRDRVTEAFF

V: TRBV28
J: TRBJ2-1
D: TRBD2
CDR3: CASSPPGLAGNNEQFF

V: TRBV27
J: TRBJ2-1
D: TRBD2
CDR3: CASRLAGGVSYNEQFF

V: TRBV7-8
J: TRBJ1-6
D: TRBD1
CDR3: CASSLSGQGNSPLHF

V: TRBV20-1
J: TRBJ1-1
D: -
CDR3: CSASYREAFF

V: TRBV5-1
J: TRBJ1-2
D: -
CDR3: CASSGLGGSYGYTF

V: TRBV10-3
J: TRBJ1-5
D: TRBD1
CDR3: CAINLDRSQPQHF

V: TRBV21-1
J: TRBJ1-1
D: -
CDR3: CASSEPGTGNTEAFF

V: TRBV27
J: TRBJ1-1
D: TRBD1
CDR3: CASLPGTAKMNTEAFF

V: TRBV7-3
J: TRBJ1-5
D: -
CDR3: CASSFLGQPQHF

V: TRBV28
J: TRBJ1-1
D: -
CDR3: CASSLLERNTEAFF

V: TRBV2
J: TRBJ2-6
D: -
CDR3: CASRPPGSGANVLTF

V: TRBV5-1
J: TRBJ1-1
D: -
CDR3: CASTLGLGPMNTEAFF

V: TRBV21-1
J: TRBJ2-7
D: -
CDR3: CASSAKTDTYEQYF

V: TRBV6-5
J: TRBJ1-5
D: -
CDR3: CASSYSPGGPQHF

V: TRBV6-1
J: TRBJ1-5
D: TRBD1
CDR3: CATTGTGIHQPQHF

V: TRBV9
J: TRBJ2-6
D: -
CDR3: CASSLGSTGSGANVLTF

V: TRBV6-4
J: TRBJ2-3
D: -
CDR3: CASSGGVQDTQYF

V: TRBV27
J: TRBJ1-5
D: -
CDR3: CASSLSFRGVNQPQHF

V: TRBV28
J: TRBJ1-5
D: -
CDR3: CASTRGGSNQPQHF

V: TRBV5-8
J: TRBJ1-5
D: -
CDR3: CASSHTVSNQPQHF

V: TRBV5-3
J: TRBJ2-7
D: -
CDR3: CARSPPKSLSSYEQYF